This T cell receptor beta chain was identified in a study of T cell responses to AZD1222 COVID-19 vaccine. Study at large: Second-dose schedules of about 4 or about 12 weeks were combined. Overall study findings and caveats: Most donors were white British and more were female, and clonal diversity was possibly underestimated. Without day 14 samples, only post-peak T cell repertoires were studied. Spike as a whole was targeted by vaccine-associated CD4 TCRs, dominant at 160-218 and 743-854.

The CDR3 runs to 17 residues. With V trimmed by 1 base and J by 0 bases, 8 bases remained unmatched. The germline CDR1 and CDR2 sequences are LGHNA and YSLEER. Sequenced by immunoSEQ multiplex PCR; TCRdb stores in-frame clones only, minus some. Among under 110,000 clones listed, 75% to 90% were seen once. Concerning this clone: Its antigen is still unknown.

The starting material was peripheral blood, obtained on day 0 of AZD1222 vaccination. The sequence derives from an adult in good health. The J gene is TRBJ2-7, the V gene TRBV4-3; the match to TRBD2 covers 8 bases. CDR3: CASSQGLERGYSYEQYF. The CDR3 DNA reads TGCGCCAGCAGCCAAGGCCTTGAGCGGGGGTACTCCTACGAGCAGTACTTC.